This T cell receptor (beta chain) is drawn from a study of blood T cell repertoires in COVID-19. Per the original methods: Nucleated cell counts were estimated from reference gene primer amplification. The assay was immunoSEQ multiplex PCR, and TCRdb's table has in-frame clones only and misses some. The DNA gave D and trimming, while V, J and clone size come from that table. The sample contains over 200,000 clones, 85% to 90% of which appear only once. Germline V gene lookup returns CDR1 KGHDR and CDR2 SFDVKD. The length of the CDR3 is 12 residues. Comments on this clone: The junction shows a germline mismatch at one end, possibly a read error.

V and J are TRBV24-1 and TRBJ2-1; the match to TRBD1 covers 9 bases. The clonotype originates from a man aged 25-45 years with COVID-19, enrolled during active disease. The source material was peripheral blood. Here the CDR3 DNA reads TGTGCCACCAGTGATTCCGGGACAGGGAAAGTCTTC. Protein: CATSDSGTGKVF.